These T cell receptor beta chains were read from a single sample in a study of monozygotic twins with cystic fibrosis. Some clones are missing from TCRdb's copy, which holds only in-frame ones; the method was immunoSEQ multiplex PCR. The sample has about 14,000 clones; about 85% are singletons. Specimen: blood. Source of these receptors: a boy between 10 and 17 years old with cystic fibrosis. CDR3s leave out the opening cysteine and the closing phenylalanine or tryptophan.

>TRBJ2-1|TRBV9
ASSAMGGSGSYNEQF
>TRBJ2-3|TRBV30
AWSEGRDRTDTQY
>TRBJ2-2|TRBV2
ASRSDRGRVTGELF
>TRBJ1-4|TRBV5-4
ASSRGHSTNEKLF
>-|TRBV30
AWSWGSREQY
>TRBJ2-4|TRBV4-2
ASSRTGGIDKNIQY
>TRBJ2-3|TRBV7-2
ASSLYGGGLTDTQY
>TRBJ2-7|TRBV7-9
ASSKATGDYEQY
>TRBJ2-3|TRBV7-9
ASSFTGGTDTQY
>TRBJ1-2|TRBV28
ASTQMGGGYT
>TRBJ1-3|TRBV5-8
ASSSQGTGNTIY
>TRBJ2-7|TRBV10-3
AISERGYEQY
>TRBJ2-5|TRBV6-5
ASSYRLAGGEETQY
>TRBJ1-1|TRBV7-2
ASSKSDRGGTEAF
>TRBJ1-5|TRBV5-8
ASSFRSGYSNQPQH
>TRBJ1-5|TRBV4-1
ASSQRGDNQPQH
>TRBJ2-7|TRBV2
ASKLYEQY
>TRBJ2-7|TRBV6-6
ASSTSGSRLDEQY
>TRBJ2-7|TRBV6-5
ASSFTGTATYEQY
>TRBJ2-7|TRBV28
ASRGAGTSTYEQY
>TRBJ2-6|TRBV18
ASSPPGANVLT
>TRBJ2-3|TRBV7-2
ASSLVFASGGTPADTQY
>TRBJ1-5|TRBV9
ASSEGDSNQPQH
>TRBJ2-6|TRBV15
ATSRVSDRGLSGANVLT
>TRBJ1-1|TRBV5-1
ASSPRPPNTEAF
>TRBJ2-3|TRBV27
ASSLSTSGSTDTQY
>TRBJ1-1|TRBV29-1
SVGLGVLDTEAF
>TRBJ1-1|TRBV5-3
ARSPEGQGTEAF
>TRBJ1-2|TRBV19
ASRRATGGYGYT
>TRBJ1-5|TRBV7-9
ASTRDLQRGQPQH
>TRBJ2-5|TRBV7-9
ASSLVGGQETQY
>TRBJ2-3|TRBV30
AWSGGGLAGVGDTQY
>TRBJ2-7|TRBV5-1
ASSLAGTRNYEQY
>TRBJ2-7|TRBV4-1
ASSQGTGISYEQY
>TRBJ2-7|TRBV6-4
ASSDPPGLISSYEQY
>TRBJ2-1|TRBV5-6
ASSFSSWGRSYNEQF
>TRBJ1-5|TRBV5-6
ASSSYGFGGNQPQH
>TRBJ2-6|TRBV29-1
SVELGGDQSGANVLT
>TRBJ1-2|TRBV27
ASSLRTGGIYGYT
>TRBJ2-3|TRBV6-5
ASSYLPSTDTQY
>TRBJ1-1|TRBV5-1
ASRQGGNTEAF
>TRBJ2-5|TRBV6-1
ASSITGRETQY
>TRBJ2-3|TRBV5-1
ASSPTRTSGSGGTDTQY
>TRBJ2-7|TRBV28
ASSSIYQGYEQY
>TRBJ2-1|TRBV9
ASSVRGTAARTVYNEQF
>TRBJ1-1|TRBV7-8
ASSEGLVGGPEAF
>TRBJ2-5|TRBV5-1
ASSLVALAGAGRETQY
>TRBJ1-2|TRBV11-2
ASSYAGGSTNYGYT
>TRBJ2-1|TRBV7-9
ASSLALGTSGNEQF
>TRBJ2-1|TRBV27
ASSPGQEDEQF
>TRBJ2-4|TRBV2
ASYGKPFAPINIQY